This TCR beta chain was identified in a study of blood T cell repertoires in COVID-19. CDR3 size: 14 residues. J gave up 5 bases and V 3 bases, and 5 bases lay outside the gene matches. Germline loops: CDR1 SGDLS, CDR2 YYNGEE. Repertoires were generated with immunoSEQ multiplex PCR, while TCRdb's copy carries only in-frame clones and drops some. This table has roughly 38,000 clones, 81% appearing once. This clone was seen a single time. The clonotype comes from a man aged 40-50 years with active or convalescent COVID-19. The specimen was peripheral blood. The rearrangement links TRBV9 to TRBJ1-1; 9 bases map to TRBD1. The CDR3 here is CASSAQDRGTEAFF. CDR3 nucleotides: TGTGCCAGCAGCGCGCAGGACAGGGGAACTGAAGCTTTCTTT.